The rows below give T cell receptor beta chains drawn from one sample of a study of chemoradiotherapy in HPV16-positive cancers. Some clones are missing from TCRdb's copy, which holds only in-frame ones; the method was immunoSEQ multiplex PCR. The sample lists approximately 32,000 clones, 80% to 90% occurring once. Specimen: blood, collected from a patient who underwent chemoradiotherapy. These receptors came from a human donor with HPV-associated anogenital cancer. Both conserved end residues are part of each CDR3. Each record gives: V gene, D gene, clone size, J gene, CDR3 protein, CDR3 DNA. A D gene is named only where the DNA matches it firmly. Size values are once, few and many counts, or a class for expanded clones, and some rows have none.

>TRBV6-6|-|-|TRBJ1-3
CASSTGGSGNTIYF
TGTGCCAGCAGTACCGGGGGGTCTGGAAACACCATATATTTT
>TRBV27|-|-|TRBJ1-1
CASSPLVDSLEAFF
TGTGCCAGCAGCCCCTTGGTGGACAGTCTTGAAGCTTTCTTT
>TRBV9|-|-|TRBJ2-7
CASSVGNSYYEQYF
TGTGCCAGCAGCGTAGGTAACTCGTACTACGAGCAGTACTTC
>TRBV2|TRBD1|-|TRBJ1-5
CASRPQRGSGGAGNQPQHF
TGTGCCAGCAGGCCTCAACGGGGCTCAGGGGGAGCGGGCAATCAGCCCCAGCATTTT
>TRBV5-6|-|once|TRBJ2-5
CASSLSQGGETQYF
TGTGCCAGCAGCTTGTCGCAGGGGGGAGAGACCCAGTACTTC
>TRBV4-3|TRBD2|-|TRBJ2-6
CASSQDVAGQRGPGANVLTF
TGCGCCAGCAGCCAAGATGTAGCGGGACAAAGAGGCCCTGGGGCCAACGTCCTGACTTTC
>TRBV7-2|-|-|TRBJ1-5
CASSLDQGRTQPQHF
TGTGCCAGCAGCTTAGACCAGGGGAGGACTCAGCCCCAGCATTTT
>TRBV9|-|-|TRBJ2-2
CASSAISPNTGELFF
TGTGCCAGCAGCGCAATCTCCCCGAACACCGGGGAGCTGTTTTTT
>TRBV7-6|TRBD2|-|TRBJ2-7
CASSYGTSGSRYEQYF
TGTGCCAGCAGCTACGGGACTAGCGGGAGCAGATACGAGCAGTACTTC
>TRBV21-1|-|few|TRBJ2-5
CASSKVGRGRDQLQETQYF
TGTGCCAGCAGCAAAGTAGGCAGGGGGCGCGACCAGTTACAAGAGACCCAGTACTTC
>TRBV5-6|-|-|TRBJ2-2
CASSLPGRSNTGELFF
TGTGCCAGCAGCTTGCCGGGCAGATCGAACACCGGGGAGCTGTTTTTT
>TRBV12-5|TRBD2|-|TRBJ2-1
CASGPGTTSSYNEQFF
TGTGCTAGTGGGCCAGGGACTACCAGCTCCTACAATGAGCAGTTCTTC
>TRBV18|TRBD1|-|TRBJ1-5
CASSSAGGLNQPQHF
TGTGCCAGCTCATCCGCAGGGGGCCTAAATCAGCCCCAGCATTTT
>TRBV4-1|-|few|TRBJ1-1
CASSQDKGLKAFF
TGCGCCAGCAGCCAAGATAAGGGGCTTAAAGCTTTCTTT
>TRBV7-2|-|once|TRBJ2-7
CVSSLAAPSEQYF
TGTGTCAGCAGCTTAGCGGCGCCCTCCGAGCAGTACTTC
>TRBV5-6|TRBD1|-|TRBJ1-6
CASSSGQGSSPLHF
TGTGCCAGCAGCTCAGGACAGGGGAGCTCACCCCTCCACTTT
>TRBV4-2|-|-|TRBJ2-4
CASSPSGRENIQYF
TGTGCCAGCAGCCCCAGTGGACGGGAAAACATTCAGTACTTC
>TRBV5-1|-|-|TRBJ1-6
CASNLGSGSYNSPLHF
TGCGCCAGCAACCTCGGGTCCGGCTCCTATAATTCACCCCTCCACTTT
>TRBV2|-|once|TRBJ2-7
CASSTISYEQYF
TGTGCCAGCAGTACCATCTCCTACGAGCAGTACTTC
>TRBV19|-|-|TRBJ2-5
CASSVSGARETQYF
TGTGCCAGTAGTGTTAGCGGCGCAAGAGAGACCCAGTACTTC
>TRBV9|TRBD1|-|TRBJ2-2
CASSVSPGQGKTGELFF
TGTGCCAGCAGCGTATCTCCGGGACAGGGAAAAACCGGGGAGCTGTTTTTT
>TRBV2|-|-|TRBJ2-7
CASSDRGRVYEQYF
TGTGCCAGCAGTGACCGGGGCAGGGTATACGAGCAGTACTTC
>TRBV29-1|-|-|TRBJ2-7
CSVVGYDRSKYYEQYF
TGCAGCGTTGTGGGGTATGACAGGAGCAAATACTACGAGCAGTACTTC
>TRBV20-1|-|-|TRBJ2-7
CSARDLYEQYF
TGCAGTGCTAGAGATCTCTACGAGCAGTACTTC
>TRBV9|TRBD1|-|TRBJ1-1
CASSPRTGEGTEAFF
TGTGCCAGCAGCCCTCGGACAGGGGAAGGCACTGAAGCTTTCTTT
>TRBV4-3|-|-|TRBJ1-1
CASSQALGGTEAFF
TGCGCCAGCAGCCAAGCTTTGGGGGGCACTGAAGCTTTCTTT
>TRBV9|TRBD1|-|TRBJ1-2
CASSVDVGTGPNYGYTF
TGTGCCAGCAGCGTAGACGTAGGGACAGGGCCTAACTATGGCTACACCTTC
>TRBV5-1|-|-|TRBJ2-7
CASSLGPVGGSYEQYF
TGCGCCAGCAGCCTGGGCCCTGTAGGAGGGAGCTACGAGCAGTACTTC
>TRBV5-4|-|-|TRBJ1-1
CASSLAFGNTEAFF
TGTGCCAGCAGCTTGGCCTTTGGGAACACTGAAGCTTTCTTT
>TRBV28|-|-|TRBJ2-3
CASSFPGPTGDTQYF
TGTGCCAGCAGTTTTCCAGGGCCTACGGGAGATACGCAGTATTTT
>TRBV6-1|-|-|TRBJ1-5
CASEAGALGNQPQHF
TGTGCCAGCGAGGCAGGGGCCTTGGGCAATCAGCCCCAGCATTTT
>TRBV19|TRBD1|-|TRBJ2-3
CASSTLGRGRTDTQYF
TGTGCCAGTAGTACCCTCGGCAGGGGGCGCACAGATACGCAGTATTTT
>TRBV6-1|-|-|TRBJ1-3
CASSEQGAGNTIYF
TGTGCCAGCAGTGAACAGGGTGCCGGAAACACCATATATTTT